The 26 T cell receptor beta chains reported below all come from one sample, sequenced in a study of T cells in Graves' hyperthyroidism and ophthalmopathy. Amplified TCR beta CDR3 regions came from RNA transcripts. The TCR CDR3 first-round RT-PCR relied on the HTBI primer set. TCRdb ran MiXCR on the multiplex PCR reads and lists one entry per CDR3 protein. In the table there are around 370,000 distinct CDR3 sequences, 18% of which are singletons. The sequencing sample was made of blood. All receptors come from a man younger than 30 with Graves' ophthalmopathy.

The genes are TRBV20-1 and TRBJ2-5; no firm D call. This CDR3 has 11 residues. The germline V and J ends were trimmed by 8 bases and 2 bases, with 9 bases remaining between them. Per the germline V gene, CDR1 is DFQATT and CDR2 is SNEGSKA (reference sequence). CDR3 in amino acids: CSSTDQETQYF. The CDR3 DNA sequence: TGCAGTTCAACGGATCAAGAGACCCAGTACTTC.

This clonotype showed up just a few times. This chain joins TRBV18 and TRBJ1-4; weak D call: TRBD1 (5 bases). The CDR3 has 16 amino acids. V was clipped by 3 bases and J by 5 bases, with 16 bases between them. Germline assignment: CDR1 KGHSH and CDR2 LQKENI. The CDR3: CASSPRKSGVNEKLFF. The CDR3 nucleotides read TGTGCCAGCTCACCCCGAAAGTCGGGGGTGAATGAAAAACTGTTTTTT.

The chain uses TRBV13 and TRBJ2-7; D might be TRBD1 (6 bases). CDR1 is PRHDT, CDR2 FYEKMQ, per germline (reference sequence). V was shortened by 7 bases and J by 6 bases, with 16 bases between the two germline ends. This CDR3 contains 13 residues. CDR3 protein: CASKGTPSGEQYF. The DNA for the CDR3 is TGTGCCAGCAAGGGGACACCCTCAGGCGAGCAGTACTTC.

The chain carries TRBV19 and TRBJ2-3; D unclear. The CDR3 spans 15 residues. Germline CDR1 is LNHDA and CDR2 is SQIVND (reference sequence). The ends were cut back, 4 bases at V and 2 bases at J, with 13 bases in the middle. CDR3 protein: CASSRGGSFTDTQYF. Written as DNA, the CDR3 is TGTGCCAGTAGTAGAGGCGGATCCTTCACAGATACGCAGTATTTT. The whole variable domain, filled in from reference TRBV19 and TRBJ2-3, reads DGGITQSPKYLFRKEGQNVTLSCEQNLNHDAMYWYRQDPGQGLRLIYYSQIVNDFQKGDIAEGYSVSREKKESFPLTVTSAQKNPTAFYLCASSRGGSFTDTQYFGPGTRLTVL.

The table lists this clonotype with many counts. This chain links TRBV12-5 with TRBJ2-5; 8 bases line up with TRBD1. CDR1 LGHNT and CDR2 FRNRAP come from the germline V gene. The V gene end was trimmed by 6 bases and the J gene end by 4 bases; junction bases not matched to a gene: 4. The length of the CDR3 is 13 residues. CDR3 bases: TGTGCTAGTGGGACAGGGGTACCAGAGACCCAGTACTTC. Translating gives CASGTGVPETQYF. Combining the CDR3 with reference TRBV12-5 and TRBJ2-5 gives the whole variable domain DARVTQTPRHKVTEMGQEVTMRCQPILGHNTVFWYRQTMMQGLELLAYFRNRAPLDDSGMPKDRFSAEMPDATLATLKIQPSEPRDSAVYFCASGTGVPETQYFGPGTRLLVL.

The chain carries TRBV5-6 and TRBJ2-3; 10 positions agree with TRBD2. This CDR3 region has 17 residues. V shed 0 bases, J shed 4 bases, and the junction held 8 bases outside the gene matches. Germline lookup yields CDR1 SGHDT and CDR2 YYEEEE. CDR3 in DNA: TGTGCCAGCAGCTTGGCCGGCAGCGGGGGGGTAGCAGATACGCAGTATTTT. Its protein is CASSLAGSGGVADTQYF.

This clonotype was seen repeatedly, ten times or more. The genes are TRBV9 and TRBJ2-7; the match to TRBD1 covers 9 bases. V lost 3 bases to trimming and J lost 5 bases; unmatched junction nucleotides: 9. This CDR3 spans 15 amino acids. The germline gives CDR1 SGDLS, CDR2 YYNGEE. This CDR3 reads CASSEGGQGGHEQYF. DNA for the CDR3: TGTGCCAGCAGCGAGGGGGGACAGGGAGGTCACGAGCAGTACTTC.

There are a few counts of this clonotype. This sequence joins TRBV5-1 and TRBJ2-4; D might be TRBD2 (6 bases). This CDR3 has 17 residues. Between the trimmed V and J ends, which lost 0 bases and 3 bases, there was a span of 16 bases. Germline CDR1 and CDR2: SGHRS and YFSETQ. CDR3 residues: CASSLAPGEDGKNIQYF. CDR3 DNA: TGCGCCAGCAGCTTGGCCCCGGGGGAAGATGGCAAAAACATTCAGTACTTC.

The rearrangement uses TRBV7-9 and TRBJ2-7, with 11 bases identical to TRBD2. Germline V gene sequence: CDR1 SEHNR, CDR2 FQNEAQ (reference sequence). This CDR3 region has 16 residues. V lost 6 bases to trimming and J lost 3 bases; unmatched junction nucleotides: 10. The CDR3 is CASSRDSSGGLYEQYF. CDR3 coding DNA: TGTGCCAGCAGTCGGGACTCTAGCGGGGGGCTCTACGAGCAGTACTTC.

Here the CDR3 reads CASSPGGAGNTGELFF. The CDR3 DNA reads as TGTGCCAGCAGCCCGGGGGGGGCAGGGAACACCGGGGAGCTGTTTTTT. The genes are TRBV7-2 and TRBJ2-2; 8 positions agree with TRBD2. V shed 5 bases and J 1 base; nucleotides not matched to a gene: 6. Germline CDR1 and CDR2: SGHTA and FQGNSA. The CDR3 runs to 16 residues.

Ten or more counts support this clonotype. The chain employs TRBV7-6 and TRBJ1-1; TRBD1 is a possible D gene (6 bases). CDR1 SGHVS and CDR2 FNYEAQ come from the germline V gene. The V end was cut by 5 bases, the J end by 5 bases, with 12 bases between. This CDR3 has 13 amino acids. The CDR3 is CASSKTGGTEAFF. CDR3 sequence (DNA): TGTGCCAGCAGCAAGACAGGCGGGACTGAAGCTTTCTTT. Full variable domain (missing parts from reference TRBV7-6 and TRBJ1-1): GAGVSQSPRYKVTKRGQDVALRCDPISGHVSLYWYRQALGQGPEFLTYFNYEAQQDKSGLPNDRFSAERPEGSISTLTIQRTEQRDSAMYRCASSKTGGTEAFFGQGTRLTVV.

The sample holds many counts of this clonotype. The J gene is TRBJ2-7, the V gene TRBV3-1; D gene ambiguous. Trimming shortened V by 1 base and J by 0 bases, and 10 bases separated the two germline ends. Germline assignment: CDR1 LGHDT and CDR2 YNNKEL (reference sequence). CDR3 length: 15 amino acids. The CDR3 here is CASSQGVTVSYEQYF. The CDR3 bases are TGTGCCAGCAGCCAAGGGGTAACAGTCTCCTACGAGCAGTACTTC.

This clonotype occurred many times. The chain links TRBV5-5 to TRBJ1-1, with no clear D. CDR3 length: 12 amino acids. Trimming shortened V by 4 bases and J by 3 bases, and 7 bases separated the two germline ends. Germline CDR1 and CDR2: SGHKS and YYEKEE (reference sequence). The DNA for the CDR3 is TGTGCCAGCAGCGACACCTACACTGAAGCTTTCTTT. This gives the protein CASSDTYTEAFF. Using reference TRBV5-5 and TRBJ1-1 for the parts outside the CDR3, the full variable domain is DAGVTQSPTHLIKTRGQQVTLRCSPISGHKSVSWYQQVLGQGPQFIFQYYEKEERGRGNFPDRFSARQFPNYSSELNVNALLLGDSALYLCASSDTYTEAFFGQGTRLTVV.

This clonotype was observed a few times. The CDR3 loop is CASSLTDPGQGSTGELFF. The CDR3 nucleotides are TGTGCCAGCAGCTTAACCGATCCGGGACAGGGGAGTACCGGGGAGCTGTTTTTT. This rearrangement joins TRBV6-1 to TRBJ2-2; 10 bases fit TRBD1. This CDR3 is built from 18 residues. The V gene end was trimmed by 6 bases and the J gene end by 5 bases; junction bases not matched to a gene: 15. Looked up from germline, CDR1 is MNHNS and CDR2 is SASEGT.

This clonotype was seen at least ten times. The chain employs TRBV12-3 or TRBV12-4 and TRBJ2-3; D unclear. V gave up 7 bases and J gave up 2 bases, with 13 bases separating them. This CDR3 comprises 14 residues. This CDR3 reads CASTQTALTDTQYF. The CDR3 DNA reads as TGTGCCAGCACCCAGACGGCCCTCACAGATACGCAGTATTTT.

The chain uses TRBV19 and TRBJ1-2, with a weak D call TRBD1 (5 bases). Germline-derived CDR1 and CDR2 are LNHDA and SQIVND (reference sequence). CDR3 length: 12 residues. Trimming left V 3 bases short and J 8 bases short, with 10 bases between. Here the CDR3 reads CASSISRGGYTF. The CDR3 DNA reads TGTGCCAGTAGTATCTCGAGGGGCGGCTACACCTTC.

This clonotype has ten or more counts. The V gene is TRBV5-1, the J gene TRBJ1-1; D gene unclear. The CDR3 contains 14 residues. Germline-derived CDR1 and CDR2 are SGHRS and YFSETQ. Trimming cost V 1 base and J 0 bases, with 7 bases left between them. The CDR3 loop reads CASSLSRMNTEAFF. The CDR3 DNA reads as TGCGCCAGCAGCTTGTCCAGAATGAACACTGAAGCTTTCTTT.

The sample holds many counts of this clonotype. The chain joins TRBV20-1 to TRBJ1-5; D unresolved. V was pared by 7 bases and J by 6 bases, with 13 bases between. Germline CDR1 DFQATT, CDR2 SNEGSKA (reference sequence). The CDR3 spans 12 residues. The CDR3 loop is CSVRKGSQPQHF. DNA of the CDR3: TGCAGTGTCCGTAAGGGCAGTCAGCCCCAGCATTTT.

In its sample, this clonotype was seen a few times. DNA of the CDR3: TGTGCCAGCCTTGGACACCCTAGCAATCAGCCCCAGCATTTT. The encoded protein is CASLGHPSNQPQHF. This chain connects TRBV28 to TRBJ1-5; TRBD1 is a possible D gene (5 bases). Germline assignment: CDR1 MDHEN and CDR2 SYDVKM. The ends were cut back, 8 bases at V and 0 bases at J, with 11 bases in the middle. The CDR3 has 14 amino acids.

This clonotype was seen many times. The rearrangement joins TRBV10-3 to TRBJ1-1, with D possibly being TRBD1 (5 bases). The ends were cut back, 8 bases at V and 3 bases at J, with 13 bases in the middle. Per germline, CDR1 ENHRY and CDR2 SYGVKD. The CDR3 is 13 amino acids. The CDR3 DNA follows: TGTGCCATCGGGGGGGGAGGGGACACTGAAGCTTTCTTT. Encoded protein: CAIGGGGDTEAFF.

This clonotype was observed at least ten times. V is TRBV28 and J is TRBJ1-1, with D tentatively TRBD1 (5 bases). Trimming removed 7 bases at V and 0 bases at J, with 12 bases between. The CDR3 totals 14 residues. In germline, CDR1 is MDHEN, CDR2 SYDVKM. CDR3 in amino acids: CASMGPGVNTEAFF. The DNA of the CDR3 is TGTGCCAGCATGGGCCCGGGGGTGAACACTGAAGCTTTCTTT.

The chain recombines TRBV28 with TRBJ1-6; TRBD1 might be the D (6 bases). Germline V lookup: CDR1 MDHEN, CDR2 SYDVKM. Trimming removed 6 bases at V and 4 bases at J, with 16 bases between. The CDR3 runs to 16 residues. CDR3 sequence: CASSPDRLLYNSPLHF. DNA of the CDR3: TGTGCCAGCAGCCCGGACAGACTTTTATATAATTCACCCCTCCACTTT.

The CDR3 sequence is CASSSLTGLTEAFF. DNA of the CDR3: TGTGCCAGCAGTTCCTTGACAGGGCTCACTGAAGCTTTCTTT. V and J are TRBV6-1 and TRBJ1-1; 7 bases are shared with TRBD1. Per germline, CDR1 MNHNS and CDR2 SASEGT. The CDR3 is 14 residues long. The V gene end was trimmed by 5 bases and the J gene end by 4 bases; junction bases not matched to a gene: 7.

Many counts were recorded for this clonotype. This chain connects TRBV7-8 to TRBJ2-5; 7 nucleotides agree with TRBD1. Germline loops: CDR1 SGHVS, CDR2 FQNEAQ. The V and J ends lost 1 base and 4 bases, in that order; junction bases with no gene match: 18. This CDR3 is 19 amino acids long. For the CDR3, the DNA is TGTGCCAGCAGCTTAGGTGGTCTACGAACAGGGGATATCGGAGAGACCCAGTACTTC. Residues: CASSLGGLRTGDIGETQYF.

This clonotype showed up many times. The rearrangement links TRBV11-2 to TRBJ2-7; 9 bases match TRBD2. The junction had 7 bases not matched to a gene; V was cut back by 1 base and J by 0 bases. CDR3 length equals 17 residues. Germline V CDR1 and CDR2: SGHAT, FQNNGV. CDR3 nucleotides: TGTGCCAGCAGCTTAGTTCCGGGGCGGGGGGGCTCCTACGAGCAGTACTTC. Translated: CASSLVPGRGGSYEQYF.

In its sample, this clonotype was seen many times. The DNA of the CDR3 is TGTGCCAGCAGACAACCCGGGACTTCGACCTCCTACAATGAGCAGTTCTTC. It codes for CASRQPGTSTSYNEQFF. The rearrangement joins TRBV11-2 to TRBJ2-1; tentative D call: TRBD2 (6 bases). CDR1 and CDR2 (germline): SGHAT, FQNNGV. The CDR3 covers 17 residues. The germline V and J ends were trimmed by 6 bases and 0 bases, with 18 bases remaining between them.